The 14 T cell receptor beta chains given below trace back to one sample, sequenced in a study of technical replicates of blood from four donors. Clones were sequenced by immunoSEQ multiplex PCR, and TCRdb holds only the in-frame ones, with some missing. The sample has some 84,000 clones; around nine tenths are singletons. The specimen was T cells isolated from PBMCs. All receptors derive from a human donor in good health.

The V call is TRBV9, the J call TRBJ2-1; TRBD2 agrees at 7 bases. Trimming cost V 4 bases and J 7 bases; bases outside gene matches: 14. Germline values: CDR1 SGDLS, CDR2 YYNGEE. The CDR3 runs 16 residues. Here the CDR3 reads CASSLGGVGLENEQFF. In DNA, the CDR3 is TGTGCCAGCAGCCTTGGGGGGGTAGGACTAGAAAATGAGCAGTTCTTC.

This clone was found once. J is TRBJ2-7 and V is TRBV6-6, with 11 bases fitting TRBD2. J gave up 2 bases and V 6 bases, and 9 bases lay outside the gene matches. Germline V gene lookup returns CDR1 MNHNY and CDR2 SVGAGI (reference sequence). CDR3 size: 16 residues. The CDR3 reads CASRTDTSGRPYEQYF. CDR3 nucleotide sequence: TGTGCCAGCAGGACCGATACTAGCGGGAGACCCTACGAGCAGTACTTC.

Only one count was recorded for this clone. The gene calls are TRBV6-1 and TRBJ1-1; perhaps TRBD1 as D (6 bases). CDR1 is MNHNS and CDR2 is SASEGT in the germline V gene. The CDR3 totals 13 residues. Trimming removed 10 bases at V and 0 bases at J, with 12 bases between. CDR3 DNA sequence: TGTGCCATTAACAGGGCCTTGAACACTGAAGCTTTCTTT. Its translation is CAINRALNTEAFF.

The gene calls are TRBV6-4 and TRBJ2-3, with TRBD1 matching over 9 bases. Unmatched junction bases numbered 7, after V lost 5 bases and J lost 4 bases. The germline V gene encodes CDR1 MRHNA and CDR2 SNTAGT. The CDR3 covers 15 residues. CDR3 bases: TGTGCCAGCAGTAATACCGGGACAGGGTCAGATACGCAGTATTTT. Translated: CASSNTGTGSDTQYF.

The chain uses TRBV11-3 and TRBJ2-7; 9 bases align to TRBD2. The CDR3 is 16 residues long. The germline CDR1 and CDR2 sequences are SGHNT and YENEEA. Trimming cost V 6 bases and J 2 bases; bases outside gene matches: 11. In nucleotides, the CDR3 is TGTGCCAGCAGTTACACTCTAGCGGGATTGACCTACGAGCAGTACTTC. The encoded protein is CASSYTLAGLTYEQYF.

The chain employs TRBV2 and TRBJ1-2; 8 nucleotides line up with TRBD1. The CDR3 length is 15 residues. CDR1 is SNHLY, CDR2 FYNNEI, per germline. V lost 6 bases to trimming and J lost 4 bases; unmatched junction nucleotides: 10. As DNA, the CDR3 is TGTGCCAGCAGCCCCAGGACAGGGTTGGGCTATGGCTACACCTTC. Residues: CASSPRTGLGYGYTF.

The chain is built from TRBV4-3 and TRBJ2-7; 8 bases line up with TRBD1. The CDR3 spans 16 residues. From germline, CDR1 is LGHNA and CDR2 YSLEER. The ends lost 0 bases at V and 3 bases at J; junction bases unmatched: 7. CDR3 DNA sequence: TGCGCCAGCAGCCAAGATTTAGCAGGGGGCTTCTACGAGCAGTACTTC. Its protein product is CASSQDLAGGFYEQYF.

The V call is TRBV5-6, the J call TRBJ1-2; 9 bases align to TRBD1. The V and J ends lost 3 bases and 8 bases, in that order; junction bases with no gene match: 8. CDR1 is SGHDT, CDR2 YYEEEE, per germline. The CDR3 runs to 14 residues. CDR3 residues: CASSSPGQGDGYTF. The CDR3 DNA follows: TGTGCCAGCAGCTCTCCGGGACAGGGAGACGGCTACACCTTC.

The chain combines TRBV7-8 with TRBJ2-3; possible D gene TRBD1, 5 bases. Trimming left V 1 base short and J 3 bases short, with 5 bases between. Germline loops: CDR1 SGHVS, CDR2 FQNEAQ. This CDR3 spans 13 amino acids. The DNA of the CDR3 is TGTGCCAGCAGCTTAGGGACAACAGATACGCAGTATTTT. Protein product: CASSLGTTDTQYF. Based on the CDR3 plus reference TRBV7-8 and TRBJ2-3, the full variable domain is GAGVSQSPRYKVAKRGQDVALRCDPISGHVSLFWYQQALGQGPEFLTYFQNEAQLDKSGLPSDRFFAERPEGSVSTLKIQRTQQEDSAVYLCASSLGTTDTQYFGPGTRLTVL.

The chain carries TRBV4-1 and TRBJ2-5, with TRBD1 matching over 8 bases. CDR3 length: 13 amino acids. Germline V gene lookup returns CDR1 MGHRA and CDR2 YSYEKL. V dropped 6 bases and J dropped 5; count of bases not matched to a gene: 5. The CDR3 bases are TGCGCCAGCAGAAAGACAGGGGCTGAGACCCAGTACTTC. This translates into CASRKTGAETQYF.

The CDR3 reads CASSLGGQGLFGYTF. The CDR3 bases are TGTGCCAGCAGTTTAGGGGGACAGGGTTTATTTGGCTACACCTTC. The chain combines TRBV28 with TRBJ1-2; 9 bases fit TRBD1. The V gene end was trimmed by 2 bases and the J gene end by 7 bases; junction bases not matched to a gene: 8. Germline assignment: CDR1 MDHEN and CDR2 SYDVKM. There are 15 residues in the CDR3.

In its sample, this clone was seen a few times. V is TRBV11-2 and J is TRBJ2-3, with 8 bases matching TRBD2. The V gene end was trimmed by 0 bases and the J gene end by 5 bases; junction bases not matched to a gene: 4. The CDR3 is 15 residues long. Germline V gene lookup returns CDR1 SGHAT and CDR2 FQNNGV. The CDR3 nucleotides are TGTGCCAGCAGCTTAGATTCCCGGGGGGGAGATACGCAGTATTTT. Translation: CASSLDSRGGDTQYF. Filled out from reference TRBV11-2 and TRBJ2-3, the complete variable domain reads EAGVAQSPRYKIIEKRQSVAFWCNPISGHATLYWYQQILGQGPKLLIQFQNNGVVDDSQLPKDRFSAERLKGVDSTLKIQPAKLEDSAVYLCASSLDSRGGDTQYFGPGTRLTVL.

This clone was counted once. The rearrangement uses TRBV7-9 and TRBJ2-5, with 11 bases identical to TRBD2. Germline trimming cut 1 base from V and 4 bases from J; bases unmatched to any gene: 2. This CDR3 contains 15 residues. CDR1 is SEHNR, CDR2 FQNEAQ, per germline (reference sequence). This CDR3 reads CASSLVGLAGETQYF. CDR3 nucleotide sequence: TGTGCCAGCAGCTTAGTTGGACTAGCGGGAGAGACCCAGTACTTC.

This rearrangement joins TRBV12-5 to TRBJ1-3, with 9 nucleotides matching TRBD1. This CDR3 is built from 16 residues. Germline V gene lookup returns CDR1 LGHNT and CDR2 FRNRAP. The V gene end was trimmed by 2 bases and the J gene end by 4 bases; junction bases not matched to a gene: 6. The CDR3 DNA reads TGTGCTAGTGGTTTGCCGGGACAGGGCTTGGGAAACACCATATATTTT. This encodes CASGLPGQGLGNTIYF. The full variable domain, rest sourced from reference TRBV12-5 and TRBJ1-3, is DARVTQTPRHKVTEMGQEVTMRCQPILGHNTVFWYRQTMMQGLELLAYFRNRAPLDDSGMPKDRFSAEMPDATLATLKIQPSEPRDSAVYFCASGLPGQGLGNTIYFGEGSWLTVV.